The 16 T cell receptor beta chains reported below all come from one sample, sequenced in a study of OX40 agonist ivuxolimab in advanced cancers. The data were produced by immunoSEQ multiplex PCR, yet TCRdb's version contains in-frame clones alone and is incomplete. The top ten hold less than 5% of the sample, which has around 79,000 clones, 88% seen once. The input for sequencing was CD4+ or CD8+ T cells sorted from blood, taken in a trial of the OX40 agonist ivuxolimab. These receptors originate from an adult with an advanced solid tumor such as melanoma, head and neck, liver or kidney cancer.

The J gene is TRBJ2-3, the V gene TRBV9; TRBD2 matches at 8 bases. With 4 bases clipped from V and 0 bases from J, the junction kept 7 bases outside the gene matches. The germline CDR1 and CDR2 sequences are SGDLS and YYNGEE. CDR3 length: 16 residues. CDR3 protein: CASSPSGSASTDTQYF. In DNA, the CDR3 is TGTGCCAGCAGCCCCAGCGGGAGTGCAAGCACAGATACGCAGTATTTT. The whole variable domain, filled in from reference TRBV9 and TRBJ2-3, reads DSGVTQTPKHLITATGQRVTLRCSPRSGDLSVYWYQQSLDQGLQFLIQYYNGEERAKGNILERFSAQQFPDLHSELNLSSLELGDSALYFCASSPSGSASTDTQYFGPGTRLTVL.

The chain combines TRBV11-1 with TRBJ2-7; no firm D call. Trimming pared 3 bases from V and 1 base from J, leaving 10 bases between. Germline V gene lookup returns CDR1 SGHAT and CDR2 FQDESV (reference sequence). The CDR3 contains 14 residues. The chain's CDR3 is CASSFGQISYEQYF. CDR3 sequence (DNA): TGTGCCAGCAGCTTCGGGCAGATATCCTACGAGCAGTACTTC.

V and J are TRBV6-5 and TRBJ1-2; the D gene is possibly TRBD1 (5 bases). The V end lost 5 bases, the J end lost 2 bases, and 9 bases lay between the germline ends. The V gene's germline CDR1 is MNHEY and CDR2 SVGAGI. CDR3 length equals 13 residues. This CDR3 is CASSRGENYGYTF. CDR3 in DNA: TGTGCCAGCAGTCGAGGGGAGAACTATGGCTACACCTTC.

The chain couples TRBV9 to TRBJ1-3; D is possibly TRBD1 (5 bases). Germline values: CDR1 SGDLS, CDR2 YYNGEE. The CDR3 runs to 16 residues. V shed 3 bases and J shed 1 base, with 14 bases lying between them. CDR3 nucleotide sequence: TGTGCCAGCAGCGGAGGCCCGGGACTGTCTGGAAACACCATATATTTT. It specifies CASSGGPGLSGNTIYF.

The chain links TRBV18 to TRBJ1-1; the D gene is possibly TRBD1 (5 bases). Germline V lookup: CDR1 KGHSH, CDR2 LQKENI. The CDR3 is 17 residues long. Trimming took 5 bases from V and 0 from J, leaving 19 bases between them. The CDR3 here is CASSLTTWGKMNTEAFF. The CDR3 DNA sequence: TGTGCCAGCTCATTAACGACATGGGGGAAGATGAACACTGAAGCTTTCTTT. Filled out from reference TRBV18 and TRBJ1-1, the complete variable domain reads NAGVMQNPRHLVRRRGQEARLRCSPMKGHSHVYWYRQLPEEGLKFMVYLQKENIIDESGMPKERFSAEFPKEGPSILRIQQVVRGDSAAYFCASSLTTWGKMNTEAFFGQGTRLTVV.

Written as DNA, the CDR3 is TGTGCCAGCAGCGACGGGACTAGCGGGACAGAGACCCAGTACTTC. Protein: CASSDGTSGTETQYF. The chain carries TRBV11-2 and TRBJ2-5, with 13 bases fitting TRBD2. From germline, CDR1 is SGHAT and CDR2 FQNNGV. This CDR3 is 15 amino acids long. The junction had 4 bases not matched to a gene; V was cut back by 5 bases and J by 4 bases.

This clone has a handful of counts. The chain carries TRBV7-2 and TRBJ1-5, with TRBD1 as a possible D gene (5 bases). Germline V gene lookup returns CDR1 SGHTA and CDR2 FQGNSA. This CDR3 is 15 amino acids long. Between the trimmed V and J ends, which lost 2 bases and 6 bases, there was a span of 14 bases. The CDR3, as DNA: TGTGCCAGCAGCTTAAGGCAGGGTTCGGGTCAGCCCCAGCATTTT. The encoded protein is CASSLRQGSGQPQHF.

The chain has TRBV11-3 and TRBJ2-2; 13 positions agree with TRBD2. The germline V gene has CDR1 SGHNT and CDR2 YENEEA. Germline trimming cut 4 bases from V and 6 bases from J; bases unmatched to any gene: 2. This CDR3 comprises 15 residues. The CDR3, as DNA: TGTGCCAGCAGCTCGGGACTAGCGGGGTCCGGGGAGCTGTTTTTT. Encoded protein: CASSSGLAGSGELFF.

The gene calls are TRBV5-4 and TRBJ2-2, with 11 bases identical to TRBD2. The junction had 5 bases not matched to a gene; V was cut back by 4 bases and J by 3 bases. The CDR3 has 16 residues. Germline lookup yields CDR1 SGHNT and CDR2 YYREEE (reference sequence). CDR3: CASSLPSGGHTGELFF. The CDR3 nucleotides read TGTGCCAGCAGCCTCCCTAGCGGGGGGCACACCGGGGAGCTGTTTTTT.

The rearrangement uses TRBV19 and TRBJ2-3; 13 bases align to TRBD2. CDR3 length equals 17 residues. CDR1 and CDR2 from the germline V gene are LNHDA and SQIVND (reference sequence). V shed 7 bases, J shed 6 bases, and the junction held 13 bases outside the gene matches. CDR3 sequence reads: CASNGLAGAPGGDTQYF. The DNA of the CDR3 is TGTGCCAGTAATGGACTAGCGGGAGCGCCGGGGGGCGATACGCAGTATTTT.

The genes are TRBV7-9 and TRBJ2-7; no reliable D call. This CDR3 contains 13 residues. CDR1 is SEHNR and CDR2 is FQNEAQ in the germline V gene (reference sequence). V dropped 5 bases and J dropped 3 bases, with 11 bases sitting between them. In nucleotides, the CDR3 is TGTGCCAGCAGCGAACGTAATGTCTACGAGCAGTACTTC. This codes for CASSERNVYEQYF.

This chain connects TRBV6-1 to TRBJ2-3, with TRBD1 identical over 10 bases. Germline trimming cut 7 bases from V and 4 bases from J; bases unmatched to any gene: 5. This CDR3 spans 14 amino acids. CDR1 MNHNS and CDR2 SASEGT come from the germline V gene. The CDR3 nucleotides are TGTGCCAGCATGGACAGGGGGATTGCAGATACGCAGTATTTT. The encoded protein is CASMDRGIADTQYF.

This clone has more than one count but fewer than ten. V is TRBV19 and J is TRBJ1-1, with D perhaps TRBD1 (6 bases). From germline, CDR1 is LNHDA and CDR2 SQIVND (reference sequence). Trimming removed 5 bases at V and 3 bases at J, with 19 bases between. This CDR3 has 16 residues. CDR3: CASSPYGTPWDTEAFF. The DNA for the CDR3 is TGTGCCAGTAGTCCCTACGGGACACCGTGGGACACTGAAGCTTTCTTT. Full variable domain (outside the CDR3, taken from reference TRBV19 and TRBJ1-1): DGGITQSPKYLFRKEGQNVTLSCEQNLNHDAMYWYRQDPGQGLRLIYYSQIVNDFQKGDIAEGYSVSREKKESFPLTVTSAQKNPTAFYLCASSPYGTPWDTEAFFGQGTRLTVV.

The CDR3 loop is CASTPGQGGYYEQYF. The CDR3 DNA reads TGTGCCAGCACCCCGGGACAGGGGGGGTACTACGAGCAGTACTTC. V is TRBV2 and J is TRBJ2-7; 11 nucleotides match TRBD1. Trimming took 7 bases from V and 3 from J; bases not matched to a gene: 8. Germline loops: CDR1 SNHLY, CDR2 FYNNEI. CDR3 length: 15 amino acids.

The DNA for the CDR3 is TGTGCCAGCAGCTTAGCGCAAGGACAGGGGTATCAGCCCCAGCATTTT. This encodes CASSLAQGQGYQPQHF. The chain joins TRBV7-8 to TRBJ1-5; 9 bases are a match to TRBD1. With V trimmed by 0 bases and J by 5 bases, 5 bases remained unmatched. This CDR3 comprises 16 residues. The germline gives CDR1 SGHVS, CDR2 FQNEAQ.

The chain is built from TRBV5-1 and TRBJ2-6; D is possibly TRBD1 (6 bases). The germline V gene encodes CDR1 SGHRS and CDR2 YFSETQ. This CDR3 region has 15 residues. V was cut by 4 bases and J by 1 base, with 9 bases left in between. CDR3 sequence: CASSPQGSGANVLTF. The DNA for the CDR3 is TGCGCCAGCAGCCCACAGGGATCTGGGGCCAACGTCCTGACTTTC.